This TCR beta chain stems from a study of blood T cell repertoires in COVID-19. In this sample, this clone turned up once. Germline loops: CDR1 ENHRY, CDR2 SYGVKD. V lost 3 bases and J 5 bases, leaving 11 bases between the germline ends. The CDR3 has 14 residues. This table comes from immunoSEQ multiplex PCR, and its TCRdb copy is limited to in-frame clones, with some not included. The repertoire has some 70,000 clones, approximately 90% of them found once; the top ten carry more than 6.5%. The rearrangement joins TRBV10-3 to TRBJ2-1; D unclear. This TCR was sampled from a woman over 75 with active COVID-19. Sequenced material: peripheral blood. CDR3 in DNA: TGTGCCATCAGTGACCCTAGAAAGGACAATGAGCAGTTCTTC. Translated: CAISDPRKDNEQFF.